The rows below give T cell receptor beta chains drawn from one sample of a study of radiation and T cells in renal cell carcinoma. Generated by immunoSEQ multiplex PCR, the TCRdb table keeps only in-frame clones and is missing some. Among about 78,000 clones listed, 89% were seen once. The specimen was blood, collected from a patient whose treatment included radiotherapy and nephrectomy. The receptors shown here come from a woman aged 65 to 85 with renal cell carcinoma. Each CDR3 is given with its conserved first and last residue. Fields, in order: D gene, CDR3 length, J gene, V gene, clone size, CDR3 protein, CDR3 DNA. D genes are given only for firm matches. A row's size may be missing; if present it is once, few, many or a size class.

d_gene: TRBD1; len: 15; j_gene: TRBJ2-1; v_gene: TRBV2; abundance: -; CDR3aa: CASSNDREFNDEQFF; CDR3nt: TGTGCCAGCAGTAATGACAGGGAATTCAATGATGAGCAGTTCTTC
d_gene: TRBD1; len: 15; j_gene: TRBJ1-1; v_gene: TRBV19; abundance: -; CDR3aa: CASSPGTGVGAEAFF; CDR3nt: TGTGCCAGTAGTCCCGGGACAGGGGTTGGGGCTGAAGCTTTCTTT
d_gene: TRBD1; len: 14; j_gene: TRBJ1-6; v_gene: TRBV6-6; abundance: -; CDR3aa: CASSGGTGNSPLHF; CDR3nt: TGTGCCAGCAGTGGTGGGACAGGGAATTCACCCCTCCACTTT
d_gene: -; len: 12; j_gene: TRBJ1-2; v_gene: TRBV6-5; abundance: few; CDR3aa: CASSPGPWGYTF; CDR3nt: TGTGCCAGCAGCCCGGGGCCTTGGGGCTACACCTTC
d_gene: TRBD2; len: 15; j_gene: TRBJ2-2; v_gene: TRBV11-3; abundance: -; CDR3aa: CASSSGGTNTGELFF; CDR3nt: TGTGCCAGCAGCTCCGGGGGGACCAACACCGGGGAGCTGTTTTTT
d_gene: TRBD2; len: 14; j_gene: TRBJ2-7; v_gene: TRBV27; abundance: -; CDR3aa: CASSTLAVPLAQYF; CDR3nt: TGTGCCAGCAGTACACTAGCGGTCCCATTAGCGCAGTACTTC
d_gene: -; len: 13; j_gene: TRBJ2-5; v_gene: TRBV6-5; abundance: -; CDR3aa: CASSHGRQETQYF; CDR3nt: TGTGCCAGCAGTCACGGACGTCAAGAGACCCAGTACTTC
d_gene: TRBD1; len: 14; j_gene: TRBJ1-1; v_gene: TRBV6-6; abundance: -; CDR3aa: CASSYGAGGTEAFF; CDR3nt: TGTGCCAGCAGTTACGGGGCAGGGGGCACTGAAGCTTTCTTT
d_gene: -; len: 14; j_gene: TRBJ1-1; v_gene: TRBV7-8; abundance: -; CDR3aa: CASSFPWGSTEAFF; CDR3nt: TGTGCCAGCAGCTTCCCGTGGGGCAGCACTGAAGCTTTCTTT
d_gene: TRBD1; len: 18; j_gene: TRBJ1-6; v_gene: TRBV5-6; abundance: -; CDR3aa: CASSSLLGQVSYNSPLHF; CDR3nt: TGTGCCAGCAGCTCCCTCCTCGGACAGGTCTCCTATAATTCACCCCTCCACTTT
d_gene: -; len: 14; j_gene: TRBJ2-3; v_gene: TRBV15; abundance: -; CDR3aa: CATSGTGVQNTQYF; CDR3nt: TGTGCCACCAGCGGAACTGGTGTGCAAAATACGCAGTATTTT
d_gene: -; len: 15; j_gene: TRBJ1-4; v_gene: TRBV10-3; abundance: -; CDR3aa: CAISEGSATNEKLFF; CDR3nt: TGTGCCATCAGTGAGGGTAGTGCAACTAATGAAAAACTGTTTTTT
d_gene: -; len: 14; j_gene: TRBJ1-1; v_gene: TRBV7-2; abundance: few; CDR3aa: CASSLDWGGTEAFF; CDR3nt: TGTGCCAGCAGCCTGGATTGGGGCGGCACTGAAGCTTTCTTT
d_gene: -; len: 17; j_gene: TRBJ1-1; v_gene: TRBV5-1; abundance: -; CDR3aa: CASSLYGGEGMNTEAFF; CDR3nt: TGCGCCAGCAGCTTGTACGGGGGCGAGGGTATGAACACTGAAGCTTTCTTT
d_gene: TRBD2; len: 15; j_gene: TRBJ2-1; v_gene: TRBV28; abundance: few; CDR3aa: CASSPPGSGVNEQFF; CDR3nt: TGTGCCAGCAGTCCCCCGGGGAGCGGGGTGAATGAGCAGTTCTTC
d_gene: -; len: 13; j_gene: TRBJ2-2; v_gene: TRBV19; abundance: once; CDR3aa: CASSIGNTGELFF; CDR3nt: TGTGCCAGTAGTATTGGTAACACCGGGGAGCTGTTTTTT
d_gene: -; len: 15; j_gene: TRBJ1-2; v_gene: TRBV10-3; abundance: -; CDR3aa: CAKFPQGKRMDGYTF; CDR3nt: TGTGCCAAATTCCCTCAGGGGAAGAGAATGGACGGCTACACCTTC
d_gene: -; len: 14; j_gene: TRBJ1-5; v_gene: TRBV27; abundance: -; CDR3aa: CASSSPLSGQPQHF; CDR3nt: TGTGCCAGCAGTTCCCCCCTTAGTGGGCAGCCCCAGCATTTT
d_gene: -; len: 16; j_gene: TRBJ1-3; v_gene: TRBV23-1; abundance: -; CDR3aa: CASSRRGRYSGNTIYF; CDR3nt: TGCGCCAGCAGTCGAAGAGGCAGATACTCTGGAAACACCATATATTTT
d_gene: -; len: 12; j_gene: TRBJ2-7; v_gene: TRBV2; abundance: once; CDR3aa: CASSEQSDEQYF; CDR3nt: TGTGCCAGCAGTGAACAGAGCGACGAGCAGTACTTC
d_gene: TRBD1; len: 16; j_gene: TRBJ1-1; v_gene: TRBV28; abundance: -; CDR3aa: CASSRTGFAGNTEAFF; CDR3nt: TGTGCCAGCAGTCGGACAGGTTTTGCGGGGAACACTGAAGCTTTCTTT
d_gene: -; len: 12; j_gene: TRBJ2-1; v_gene: TRBV2; abundance: -; CDR3aa: CASSEQYNEQFF; CDR3nt: TGTGCCAGCAGTGAACAGTACAATGAGCAGTTCTTC
d_gene: TRBD1; len: 16; j_gene: TRBJ1-5; v_gene: TRBV7-2; abundance: -; CDR3aa: CASSQGLQGAGQPQHF; CDR3nt: TGTGCCAGCAGCCAAGGGCTCCAGGGGGCAGGTCAGCCCCAGCATTTT
d_gene: -; len: 15; j_gene: TRBJ2-1; v_gene: TRBV9; abundance: -; CDR3aa: CASSVGGGLVDEQFF; CDR3nt: TGTGCCAGCAGCGTAGGGGGCGGATTGGTCGATGAGCAGTTCTTC
d_gene: TRBD1; len: 14; j_gene: TRBJ2-3; v_gene: TRBV2; abundance: once; CDR3aa: CASSERQGTYTQYF; CDR3nt: TGTGCCAGCAGTGAGAGACAGGGCACATATACGCAGTATTTT